A single sample is the source of the 13 T cell receptor beta chains below, sequenced in a study of T-cell reconstitution after alpha-beta-depleted transplantation in children. Unique molecular identifiers were incorporated into the prepared TCRbeta library. In TCRdb, the PCR reads were re-called with MiXCR into one record per CDR3 protein. The sample has some 220,000 distinct CDR3 sequences, under 13% seen once. The sample in question was PBMCs, obtained before TCRalphabeta/CD19-depleted stem cell transplant. These receptors all stem from a child less than two years old with acute myeloid leukemia, due to receive a stem cell transplant.

This clonotype came up a few times. V is TRBV20-1 and J is TRBJ2-3, with 8 bases aligning to TRBD2. The CDR3 spans 16 residues. CDR1 is DFQATT, CDR2 SNEGSKA, per germline (reference sequence). Trimming removed 2 bases from V and 5 bases from J; junction bases left unmatched: 12. Written as DNA, the CDR3 is TGCAGTGCTAGATCTCGACGGGAGGGACGGGGAGATACGCAGTATTTT. This codes for CSARSRREGRGDTQYF.

This clonotype was counted ten times or more. The genes are TRBV10-3 and TRBJ2-1; TRBD2 matches at 8 bases. CDR1 is ENHRY, CDR2 SYGVKD, per germline. Losses at the gene ends were 2 bases for V and 6 bases for J; bases not matched to a gene: 9. The CDR3 runs to 16 residues. The CDR3 bases are TGTGCCATCAGTGAGATTAGCGGGACCGGGGGCAATGAGCAGTTCTTC. It codes for CAISEISGTGGNEQFF.

This clonotype was observed a few times. This chain links TRBV3-1 with TRBJ2-5; no firm D call. V was trimmed by 0 bases and J by 7 bases, leaving 9 bases between them. In germline, CDR1 is LGHDT, CDR2 YNNKEL (reference sequence). This CDR3 has 13 residues. CDR3 region: CASSQETFRTQYF. As DNA, the CDR3 is TGTGCCAGCAGCCAAGAGACCTTCAGGACCCAGTACTTC.

There are a few counts of this clonotype. The rearrangement joins TRBV14 to TRBJ2-1, with 8 bases identical to TRBD2. The junction had 6 bases not matched to a gene; V was cut back by 6 bases and J by 5 bases. The CDR3 covers 14 residues. Germline lookup yields CDR1 SGHDN and CDR2 FVKESK. The CDR3 nucleotides are TGTGCCAGCAGTTCGGGACTAGGGAACAATGAGCAGTTCTTC. Its protein product is CASSSGLGNNEQFF.

Ten or more counts support this clonotype. V is TRBV27 and J is TRBJ2-1; possibly TRBD2 for D (6 bases). This CDR3 region has 15 residues. The V and J ends lost 4 bases and 8 bases respectively, with 18 bases between them. The germline CDR1 and CDR2 sequences are MNHEY and SMNVEV (reference sequence). The CDR3 coding sequence is TGTGCCAGCAGTTCTAATTGGGGACTTAGTCATGAGCAGTTCTTC. It encodes CASSSNWGLSHEQFF.

This clonotype was seen at least ten times. The CDR3 nucleotides read TGTGCCACCAGCACAGGGGCATTATTGGATTCACCCCTCCACTTT. Its translation is CATSTGALLDSPLHF. The chain recombines TRBV15 with TRBJ1-6; a possible D gene is TRBD1 (6 bases). The CDR3 runs 15 residues. The germline CDR1 and CDR2 sequences are LNHNV and YYDKDF (reference sequence). Deletions cut 4 bases from V and 8 bases from J, with 15 bases between.

This clonotype appeared many times. The rearrangement links TRBV28 to TRBJ1-5, with 7 positions matching TRBD1. J gave up 7 bases and V 3 bases, and 9 bases lay outside the gene matches. The CDR3 sequence is 15 residues long. CDR1 and CDR2 (germline): MDHEN, SYDVKM. CDR3 coding DNA: TGTGCCAGCAGTTTTATTCGACAGGGACCCCAGCCCCAGCATTTT. Translated, it gives CASSFIRQGPQPQHF. Variable domain in full (rest from reference TRBV28 and TRBJ1-5): DVKVTQSSRYLVKRTGEKVFLECVQDMDHENMFWYRQDPGLGLRLIYFSYDVKMKEKGDIPEGYSVSREKKERFSLILESASTNQTSMYLCASSFIRQGPQPQHFGDGTRLSIL.

Concerning this clonotype itself: A much larger clone lies one base from this, so it may be a read error. V and J are TRBV12-3 or TRBV12-4 and TRBJ1-5; a weak D match, TRBD1 (5 bases). This CDR3 has 12 amino acids. The germline V and J ends were trimmed by 7 bases and 5 bases, with 9 bases remaining between them. In DNA form, the CDR3 reads TGTGCCAGCACTTGGGGGGATCAGCCCCAGCATTTT. Its translation is CASTWGDQPQHF.

This clonotype was counted at least ten times. The rearrangement uses TRBV20-1 and TRBJ1-1; 7 bases are a match to TRBD1. V lost 4 bases, J lost 0 bases, and 2 bases stayed unmatched. Germline CDR1 and CDR2: DFQATT and SNEGSKA (reference sequence). The CDR3 is 13 residues long. The chain's CDR3 is CSATGGLNTEAFF. The CDR3, as DNA: TGCAGTGCTACAGGGGGACTGAACACTGAAGCTTTCTTT.

This clonotype was seen at least ten times. The chain joins TRBV3-1 to TRBJ2-5; D is undetermined. Germline lookup yields CDR1 LGHDT and CDR2 YNNKEL (reference sequence). CDR3 length equals 11 residues. The V end was cut by 5 bases, the J end by 7 bases, with 8 bases between. The chain's CDR3 is CASSVRGTQYF. In nucleotides, the CDR3 is TGTGCCAGCAGCGTCCGTGGGACCCAGTACTTC.

This clonotype came up many times. The chain carries TRBV12-3 or TRBV12-4 and TRBJ2-7; 9 bases line up with TRBD2. The V gene end was trimmed by 2 bases and the J gene end by 0 bases; junction bases not matched to a gene: 11. The CDR3 extends over 18 amino acids. The CDR3 nucleotides read TGTGCCAGCAGTTTACTGGGGGCGACTAGCGGAAGCTCCTACGAGCAGTACTTC. This gives the protein CASSLLGATSGSSYEQYF.

This clonotype was found many times. In DNA form, the CDR3 reads TGTGCCAGCAGTCGGACGAACACTGAAGCTTTCTTT. Protein: CASSRTNTEAFF. The genes are TRBV2 and TRBJ1-1; D uncertain. In germline, CDR1 is SNHLY, CDR2 FYNNEI. Trimming removed 5 bases from V and 1 base from J, with 5 bases in between. The CDR3 extends over 12 amino acids.

In this sample, this clonotype turned up many times. The V call is TRBV2, the J call TRBJ1-5; TRBD1 agrees at 10 bases. This CDR3 spans 13 amino acids. Trimming at V came to 10 bases and at J to 6 bases, leaving 6 bases not matched to a gene. Germline V gene sequence: CDR1 SNHLY, CDR2 FYNNEI. The CDR3 DNA sequence: TGTGCCACCGCGGACAGGGGGATTCAGCCCCAGCATTTT. Amino acid sequence: CATADRGIQPQHF. Supplemented by reference TRBV2 and TRBJ1-5, the full variable domain reads EPEVTQTPSHQVTQMGQEVILRCVPISNHLYFYWYRQILGQKVEFLVSFYNNEISEKSEIFDDQFSVERPDGSNFTLKIRSTKLEDSAMYFCATADRGIQPQHFGDGTRLSIL.